The table lists the clone carrying this T cell receptor beta chain with a few counts. The antigen is not known. The same CDR3 also results from other DNA sequences found in this sample. There were only Caucasian adults among the donors, and all lived in Nashville, Tennessee. The sample comes from a study of shared clonotypes between healthy human individuals. Study observations and caveats: Among donors, the sharing of clonotypes was expected to be influenced by sequencing depth.

Data came from immunoSEQ multiplex PCR; TCRdb stores just in-frame clones and leaves some out. The table has about a million clones, approximately 75% seen once. The CDR3 has 14 residues. Germline V CDR1 and CDR2: KGHSH, LQKENI. The V gene end was trimmed by 3 bases and the J gene end by 4 bases; junction bases not matched to a gene: 3. The TCR was taken from a man between 18 and 35 years old in good health. Some clones in this sample may be carry-over from other donors' samples. Sequenced material: memory CD4+ T cells from PBMCs. Subset meaning: CD45RA-negative fraction. The J gene is TRBJ2-3, the V gene TRBV18, with 8 bases that match TRBD1. Here the CDR3 reads CASSPSQGADTQYF. The CDR3 coding sequence is TGTGCCAGCTCACCCTCACAGGGGGCAGATACGCAGTATTTT.